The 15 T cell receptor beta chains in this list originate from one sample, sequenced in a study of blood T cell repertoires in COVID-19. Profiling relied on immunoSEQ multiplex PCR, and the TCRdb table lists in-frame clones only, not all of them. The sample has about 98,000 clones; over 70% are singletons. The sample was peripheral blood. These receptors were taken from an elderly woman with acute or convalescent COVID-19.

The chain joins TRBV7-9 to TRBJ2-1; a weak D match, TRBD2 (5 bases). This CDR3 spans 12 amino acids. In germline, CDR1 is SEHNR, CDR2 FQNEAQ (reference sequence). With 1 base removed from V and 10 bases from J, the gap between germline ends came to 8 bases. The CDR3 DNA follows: TGTGCCAGCAGCTTAGTGGGGAGCGAGCAGTTCTTC. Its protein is CASSLVGSEQFF.

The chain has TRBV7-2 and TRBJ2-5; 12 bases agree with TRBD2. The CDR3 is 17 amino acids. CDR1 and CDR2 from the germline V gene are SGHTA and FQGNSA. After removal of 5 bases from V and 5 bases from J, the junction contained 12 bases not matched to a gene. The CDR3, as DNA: TGTGCCAGCAGCCCCGGGTCTAGCGGGGGGGCGGGGGAGACCCAGTACTTC. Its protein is CASSPGSSGGAGETQYF.

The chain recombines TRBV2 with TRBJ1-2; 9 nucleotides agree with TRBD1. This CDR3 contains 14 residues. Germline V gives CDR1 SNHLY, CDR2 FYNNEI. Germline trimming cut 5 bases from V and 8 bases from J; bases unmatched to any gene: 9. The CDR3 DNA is TGTGCCAGCAGTTTTGGGGACAGGGAAGGGGGCTACACCTTC. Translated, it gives CASSFGDREGGYTF.

Here the CDR3 DNA reads TGTGCCAGGAAAGACAGGGGGTGTTCCTACGAGCAGTACGTC. The encoded protein is CARKDRGCSYEQYV. The V and J genes are TRBV6-4 and TRBJ2-7, with 9 bases identical to TRBD1. The CDR3 consists of 14 residues. With V trimmed by 9 bases and J by 1 base, 7 bases remained unmatched. Germline V gene data show CDR1 as MRHNA and CDR2 as SNTAGT.

CDR3 amino acids: CASSPRGVDGYTF. The CDR3 region has the DNA TGTGCCAGCAGTCCACGGGGGGTAGATGGCTACACCTTC. The chain uses TRBV27 and TRBJ1-2; tentative D call: TRBD1 (5 bases). In germline, CDR1 is MNHEY, CDR2 SMNVEV (reference sequence). Trimming removed 5 bases from V and 6 bases from J, with 13 bases in between. This CDR3 spans 13 amino acids.

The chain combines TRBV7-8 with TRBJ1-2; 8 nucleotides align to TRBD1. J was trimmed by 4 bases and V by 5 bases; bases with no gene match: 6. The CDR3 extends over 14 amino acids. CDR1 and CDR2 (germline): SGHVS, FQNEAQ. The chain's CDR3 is CASSPRGRFYGYTF. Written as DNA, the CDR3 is TGTGCCAGCAGCCCCAGGGGGCGCTTCTATGGCTACACCTTC.

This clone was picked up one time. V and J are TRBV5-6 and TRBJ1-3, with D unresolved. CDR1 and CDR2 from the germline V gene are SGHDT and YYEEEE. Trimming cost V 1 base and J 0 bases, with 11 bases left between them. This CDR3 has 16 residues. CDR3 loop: CASSLLDTASGNTIYF. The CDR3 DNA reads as TGTGCCAGCAGCTTGCTAGATACCGCCTCTGGAAACACCATATATTTT.

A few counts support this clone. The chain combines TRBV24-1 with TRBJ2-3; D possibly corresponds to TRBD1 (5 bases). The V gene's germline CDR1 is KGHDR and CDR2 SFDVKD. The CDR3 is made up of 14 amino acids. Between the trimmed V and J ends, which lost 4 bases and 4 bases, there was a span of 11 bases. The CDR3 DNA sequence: TGTGCCACCAGTGACCAGGGAAGGGCAGATACGCAGTATTTT. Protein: CATSDQGRADTQYF.

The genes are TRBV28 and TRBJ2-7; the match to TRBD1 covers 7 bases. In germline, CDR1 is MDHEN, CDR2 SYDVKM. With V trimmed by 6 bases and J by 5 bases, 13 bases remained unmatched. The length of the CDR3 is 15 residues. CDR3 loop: CASSRGQNKADEQYF. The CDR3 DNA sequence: TGTGCCAGCAGCCGGGGACAGAATAAGGCTGACGAGCAGTACTTC.

The CDR3 nucleotides read TGTGCCAGTAGAGCGCGGAGCTCCTACAATGAGCAGTTCTTC. Protein: CASRARSSYNEQFF. The chain uses TRBV19 and TRBJ2-1; D is unclear. The CDR3 is 14 amino acids. V was shortened by 6 bases and J by 0 bases, with 9 bases between the two germline ends. CDR1 and CDR2 (germline): LNHDA, SQIVND (reference sequence).

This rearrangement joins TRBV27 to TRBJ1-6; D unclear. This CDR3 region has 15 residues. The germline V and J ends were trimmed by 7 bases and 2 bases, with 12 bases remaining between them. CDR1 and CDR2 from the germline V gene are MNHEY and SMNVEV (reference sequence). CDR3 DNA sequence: TGTGCCAGCACCCAGGTGGGCACCTATAATTCACCCCTCCACTTT. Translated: CASTQVGTYNSPLHF.

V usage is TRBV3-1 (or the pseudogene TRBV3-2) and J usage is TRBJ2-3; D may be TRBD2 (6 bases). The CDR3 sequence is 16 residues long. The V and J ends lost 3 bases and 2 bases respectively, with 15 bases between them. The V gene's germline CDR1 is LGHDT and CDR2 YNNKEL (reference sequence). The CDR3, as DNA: TGTGCCAGCAGCCAGGCTGGTGGAGGGGCCACAGATACGCAGTATTTT. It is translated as CASSQAGGGATDTQYF.

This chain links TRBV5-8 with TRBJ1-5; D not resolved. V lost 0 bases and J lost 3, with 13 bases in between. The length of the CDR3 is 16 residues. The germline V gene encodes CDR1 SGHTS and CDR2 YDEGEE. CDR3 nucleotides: TGTGCCAGCAGCTTGGGATCGGGAACCTCCAATCAGCCCCAGCATTTT. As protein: CASSLGSGTSNQPQHF.

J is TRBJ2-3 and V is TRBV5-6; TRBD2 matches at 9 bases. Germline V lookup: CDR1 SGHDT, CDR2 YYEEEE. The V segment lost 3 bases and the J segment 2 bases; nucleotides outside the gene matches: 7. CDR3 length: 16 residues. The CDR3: CASSSLAGINTDTQYF. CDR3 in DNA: TGTGCCAGCAGCTCACTAGCGGGCATAAACACAGATACGCAGTATTTT.

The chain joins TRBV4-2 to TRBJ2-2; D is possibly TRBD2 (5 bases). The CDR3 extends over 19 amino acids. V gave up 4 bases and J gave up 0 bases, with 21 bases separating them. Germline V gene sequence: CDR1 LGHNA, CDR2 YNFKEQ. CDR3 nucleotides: TGTGCCAGCAGCCCAGAGCCGGGGTTTCCCTACGCGAACACCGGGGAGCTGTTTTTT. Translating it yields CASSPEPGFPYANTGELFF.